The 9 T cell receptor beta chains presented below share a single source sample, sequenced in a study of blood T cell repertoires in COVID-19. Generated by immunoSEQ multiplex PCR, the TCRdb table keeps only in-frame clones and is missing some. Of some 230,000 clones in the sample, roughly 89% were seen once. Sample: peripheral blood. Source of these receptors: a man aged 30 to 39 who had recovered from COVID-19.

V usage is TRBV5-8 and J usage is TRBJ2-7; unclear D gene. Germline CDR1 is SGHTS and CDR2 is YDEGEE. Trimming cost V 5 bases and J 0 bases, with 12 bases left between them. CDR3 length equals 14 residues. The CDR3 loop reads CASSVSGFSYEQYF. CDR3 DNA: TGTGCCAGCAGTGTTTCAGGATTCTCCTACGAGCAGTACTTC.

V and J are TRBV7-8 and TRBJ2-7; D is undetermined. V was pared by 8 bases and J by 0 bases, with 8 bases between. Germline lookup yields CDR1 SGHVS and CDR2 FQNEAQ. CDR3 length: 12 amino acids. The CDR3 DNA reads TGTGCCAGCGGGCAGAACTCCTACGAGCAGTACTTC. Protein sequence: CASGQNSYEQYF. Looking up the rest from reference TRBV7-8 and TRBJ2-7 gives the full variable domain: GAGVSQSPRYKVAKRGQDVALRCDPISGHVSLFWYQQALGQGPEFLTYFQNEAQLDKSGLPSDRFFAERPEGSVSTLKIQRTQQEDSAVYLCASGQNSYEQYFGPGTRLTVT.

The sample holds a few counts of this clone. This chain connects TRBV27 to TRBJ2-7, with D possibly matching TRBD2 (6 bases). The germline CDR1 and CDR2 sequences are MNHEY and SMNVEV (reference sequence). V gave up 7 bases and J gave up 2 bases, with 15 bases separating them. CDR3 length: 14 amino acids. CDR3 DNA sequence: TGTGCCAGCAAAATAGGGACTTTAACCTACGAGCAGTACTTC. Its protein product is CASKIGTLTYEQYF.

V usage is TRBV18 and J usage is TRBJ2-1; D uncertain. The germline V and J ends were trimmed by 3 bases and 4 bases, with 7 bases remaining between them. Germline V lookup: CDR1 KGHSH, CDR2 LQKENI. This CDR3 has 13 residues. CDR3 loop: CASSPTTYNEQFF. The CDR3, as DNA: TGTGCCAGCTCACCCACTACTTACAATGAGCAGTTCTTC. Filled out from reference TRBV18 and TRBJ2-1, the complete variable domain reads NAGVMQNPRHLVRRRGQEARLRCSPMKGHSHVYWYRQLPEEGLKFMVYLQKENIIDESGMPKERFSAEFPKEGPSILRIQQVVRGDSAAYFCASSPTTYNEQFFGPGTRLTVL.

This clone was counted a few times. The V and J genes are TRBV27 and TRBJ1-5; tentatively, D is TRBD1 (5 bases). The germline CDR1 and CDR2 sequences are MNHEY and SMNVEV (reference sequence). Trimming pared 2 bases from V and 7 bases from J, leaving 12 bases between. This CDR3 has 14 residues. CDR3 loop: CASSLLQGIQPQHF. In DNA form, the CDR3 reads TGTGCCAGCAGTTTACTCCAGGGAATACAGCCCCAGCATTTT.

The sample holds one count of this clone. V usage is TRBV6-6 and J usage is TRBJ2-7; D perhaps matches TRBD2 (7 bases). Trimming left V 6 bases short and J 2 bases short, with 17 bases between. CDR1 is MNHNY, CDR2 SVGAGI, per germline (reference sequence). This CDR3 is built from 15 residues. This CDR3 reads CASSPPGGGTYEQYF. The CDR3 DNA reads as TGTGCCAGCAGCCCACCGGGGGGCGGGACCTACGAGCAGTACTTC.

The CDR3 nucleotides are TGTGCCAGCAGCCGCCGGGACAGGGATGCCAATGAGCAGTTCTTC. It is translated as CASSRRDRDANEQFF. The rearrangement uses TRBV6-5 and TRBJ2-1, with 9 bases that match TRBD1. The CDR3 consists of 15 residues. V lost 6 bases, J lost 6 bases, and 9 bases stayed unmatched. The germline V gene encodes CDR1 MNHEY and CDR2 SVGAGI.

This clone was counted a single time. A read error may produce the germline difference seen at one junction end. The chain is built from TRBV19 and TRBJ1-5; D is unresolved. The CDR3 consists of 15 residues. Germline CDR1 reads LNHDA; CDR2 reads SQIVND (reference sequence). The CDR3 sequence: CASCIGMRSNQPQHF. CDR3 DNA: TGTGCCAGTTGTATAGGGATGAGGAGCAATCAGCCCCAGCATTTT. The full variable domain, its missing parts supplied by reference TRBV19 and TRBJ1-5, is DGGITQSPKYLFRKEGQNVTLSCEQNLNHDAMYWYRQDPGQGLRLIYYSQIVNDFQKGDIAEGYSVSREKKESFPLTVTSAQKNPTAFYLCASCIGMRSNQPQHFGDGTRLSIL.

Only one count was recorded for this clone. The chain combines TRBV19 with TRBJ2-5, with D possibly matching TRBD1 (5 bases). Germline V gene sequence: CDR1 LNHDA, CDR2 SQIVND (reference sequence). This CDR3 is built from 18 residues. V gave up 3 bases and J gave up 1 base, with 21 bases separating them. The CDR3 here is CASSIFFLGEDSQETQYF. As DNA, the CDR3 is TGTGCCAGTAGTATTTTTTTTCTTGGGGAAGACAGCCAAGAGACCCAGTACTTC.